The T cell receptor (beta chain) described here comes from a study of cytomegalovirus exposure and HLA in healthy donors. Whole-study context: Earlier work reported 110 million or so unique TCR beta sequences from some 180 million T cells. There were about 85 million unique TCRs (from HLA-typed donors) in an early data release. Study observations and caveats: The authors listed 164 TCR beta chains as cytomegalovirus-associated.

Each donor was nominally healthy when sampled (though unrecorded immune exposures were likely). In the case of this clone: As yet, its antigen is unknown.

Primers included in the PCR were 60 Vbeta and 13 Jbeta primers. Repertoires were generated with immunoSEQ multiplex PCR, while TCRdb's copy carries only in-frame clones and drops some. The sample has approximately 97,000 clones, around 84% seen once; the top ten hold approximately 4%. This CDR3 has 15 residues. V shed 3 bases, J shed 1 base, and the junction held 7 bases outside the gene matches. Germline V gives CDR1 GTSNPN, CDR2 SVGIG (reference sequence). This chain uses TRBV30 with TRBJ1-1; 8 bases map to TRBD1. Sequencing was performed on PBMCs. The source is a woman between 35 and 50 years old in good health and CMV-seropositive. The CDR3 coding sequence is TGTGCCTGGAGACCTACCGACAGGGGGAACACTGAAGCTTTCTTT. It encodes CAWRPTDRGNTEAFF. The whole variable domain, remainder taken from reference TRBV30 and TRBJ1-1, is SQTIHQWPATLVQPVGSPLSLECTVEGTSNPNLYWYRQAAGRGLQLLFYSVGIGQISSEVPQNLSASRPQDRQFILSSKKLLLSDSGFYLCAWRPTDRGNTEAFFGQGTRLTVV.